The T cell receptor (beta chain) described here comes from a study of shared clonotypes between healthy human individuals. Naivety among CD8 cells was defined by CD45RO negativity and positive CCR7 selection, thereby excluding terminally differentiated effector memory CD45RA+ cells. In the sorted-subset replicate PCRs, 200 ng DNA, 25,000 to 35,000 T cell genomes, was used. Produced via immunoSEQ multiplex PCR; TCRdb's table is partial and in-frame only. This table has roughly 2 million clones, about 95% appearing once. V was cut by 2 bases and J by 2 bases, with 6 bases left in between. The CDR3 runs 13 residues. Germline values: CDR1 SNHLY, CDR2 FYNNEI.

Sequencing was done on a sample of naive CD8+ T cells sorted from blood. The chain joins TRBV2 to TRBJ2-5; D uncertain. The clonotype originates from a man between 18 and 29 years old in good health. The CDR3 DNA follows: TGTGCCAGCAGTGAATCCTTACAAGAGACCCAGTACTTC. It codes for CASSESLQETQYF. Full variable domain (rest looked up from reference TRBV2 and TRBJ2-5): EPEVTQTPSHQVTQMGQEVILRCVPISNHLYFYWYRQILGQKVEFLVSFYNNEISEKSEIFDDQFSVERPDGSNFTLKIRSTKLEDSAMYFCASSESLQETQYFGPGTRLLVL.